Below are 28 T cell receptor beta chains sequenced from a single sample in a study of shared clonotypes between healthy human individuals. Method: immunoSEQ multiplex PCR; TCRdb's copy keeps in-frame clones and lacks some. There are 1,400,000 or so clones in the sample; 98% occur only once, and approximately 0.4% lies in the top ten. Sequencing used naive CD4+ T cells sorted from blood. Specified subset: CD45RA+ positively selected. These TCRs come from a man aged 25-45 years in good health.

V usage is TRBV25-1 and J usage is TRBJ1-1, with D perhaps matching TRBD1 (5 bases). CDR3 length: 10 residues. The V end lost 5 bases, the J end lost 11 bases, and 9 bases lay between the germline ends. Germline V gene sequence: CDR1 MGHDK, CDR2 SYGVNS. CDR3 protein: CASSPGWAFF. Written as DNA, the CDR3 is TGTGCCAGCAGTCCAGGGTGGGCTTTCTTT.

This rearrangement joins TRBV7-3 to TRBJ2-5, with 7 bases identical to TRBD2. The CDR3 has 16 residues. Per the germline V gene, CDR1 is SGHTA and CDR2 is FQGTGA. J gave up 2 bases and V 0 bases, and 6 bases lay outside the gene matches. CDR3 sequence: CASSLTSGGLQETQYF. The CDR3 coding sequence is TGTGCCAGCAGCTTAACGTCGGGAGGTCTGCAAGAGACCCAGTACTTC.

The CDR3 loop is CASSVIQGTYNEQFF. CDR3 DNA: TGTGCCAGCAGCGTAATCCAGGGGACCTACAATGAGCAGTTCTTC. The chain uses TRBV9 and TRBJ2-1, with a tentative D call TRBD1 (6 bases). V was clipped by 1 base and J by 2 bases, with 10 bases between them. In germline, CDR1 is SGDLS, CDR2 YYNGEE. The CDR3 is 15 amino acids. Full variable domain (missing parts from reference TRBV9 and TRBJ2-1): DSGVTQTPKHLITATGQRVTLRCSPRSGDLSVYWYQQSLDQGLQFLIQYYNGEERAKGNILERFSAQQFPDLHSELNLSSLELGDSALYFCASSVIQGTYNEQFFGPGTRLTVL.

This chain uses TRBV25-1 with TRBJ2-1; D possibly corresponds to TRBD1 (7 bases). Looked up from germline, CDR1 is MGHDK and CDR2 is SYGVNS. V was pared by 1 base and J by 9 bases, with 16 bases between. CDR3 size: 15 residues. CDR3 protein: CASSELGGTVIEQFF. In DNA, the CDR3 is TGTGCCAGCAGTGAATTGGGCGGGACAGTCATTGAGCAGTTCTTC.

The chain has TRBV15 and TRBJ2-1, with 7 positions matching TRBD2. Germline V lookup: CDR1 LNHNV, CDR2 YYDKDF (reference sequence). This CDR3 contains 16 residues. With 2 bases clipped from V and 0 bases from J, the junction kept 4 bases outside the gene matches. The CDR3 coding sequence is TGTGCCACCAGCAGAAGCAGGACTAGCTCCTACAATGAGCAGTTCTTC. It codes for CATSRSRTSSYNEQFF.

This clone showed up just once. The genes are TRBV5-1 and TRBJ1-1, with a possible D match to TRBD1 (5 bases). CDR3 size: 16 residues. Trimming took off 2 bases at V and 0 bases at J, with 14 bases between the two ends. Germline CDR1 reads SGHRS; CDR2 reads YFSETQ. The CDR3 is CASSLVTGRMNTEAFF. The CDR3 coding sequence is TGCGCCAGCAGCTTAGTGACGGGACGGATGAACACTGAAGCTTTCTTT.

The chain's CDR3 is CASRRRTSNEQFF. In nucleotides, the CDR3 is TGTGCCAGCAGGCGACGGACTAGCAATGAGCAGTTCTTC. This rearrangement joins TRBV5-6 to TRBJ2-1; TRBD2 aligns across 7 bases. Losses at the gene ends were 5 bases for V and 6 bases for J; bases not matched to a gene: 5. This CDR3 has 13 residues. Germline CDR1 is SGHDT and CDR2 is YYEEEE. The variable domain in full, completed from reference TRBV5-6 and TRBJ2-1, reads DAGVTQSPTHLIKTRGQQVTLRCSPKSGHDTVSWYQQALGQGPQFIFQYYEEEERQRGNFPDRFSGHQFPNYSSELNVNALLLGDSALYLCASRRRTSNEQFFGPGTRLTVL.

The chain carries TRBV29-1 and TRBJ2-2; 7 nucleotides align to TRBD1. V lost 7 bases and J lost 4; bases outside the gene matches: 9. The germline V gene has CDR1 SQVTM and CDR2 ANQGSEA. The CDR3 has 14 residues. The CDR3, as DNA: TGCAGCGGAAGGGACAGCTTGTCCACCGGGGAGCTGTTTTTT. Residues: CSGRDSLSTGELFF.

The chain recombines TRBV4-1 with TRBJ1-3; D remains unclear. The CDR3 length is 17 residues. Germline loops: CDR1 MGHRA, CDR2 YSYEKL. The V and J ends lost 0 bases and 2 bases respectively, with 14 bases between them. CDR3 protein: CASSQDIDRNAGNTIYF. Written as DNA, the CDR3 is TGCGCCAGCAGCCAAGATATCGATCGAAACGCTGGAAACACCATATATTTT.

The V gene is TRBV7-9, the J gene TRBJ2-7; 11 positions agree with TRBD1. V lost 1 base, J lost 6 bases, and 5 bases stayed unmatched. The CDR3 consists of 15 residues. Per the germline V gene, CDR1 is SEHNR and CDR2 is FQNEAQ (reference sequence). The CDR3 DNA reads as TGTGCCAGCAGCTTAGTATCCGGGACAGGGGGCGAGCAGTACTTC. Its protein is CASSLVSGTGGEQYF.

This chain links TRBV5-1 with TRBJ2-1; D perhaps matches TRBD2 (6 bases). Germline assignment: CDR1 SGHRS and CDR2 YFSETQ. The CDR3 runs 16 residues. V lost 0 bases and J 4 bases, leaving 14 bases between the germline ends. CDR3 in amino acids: CASSLGLVAVYNEQFF. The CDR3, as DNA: TGCGCCAGCAGCTTGGGGCTCGTAGCGGTTTACAATGAGCAGTTCTTC.

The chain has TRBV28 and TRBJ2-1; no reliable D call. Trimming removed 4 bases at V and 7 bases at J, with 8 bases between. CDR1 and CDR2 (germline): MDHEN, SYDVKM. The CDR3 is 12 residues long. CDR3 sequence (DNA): TGTGCCAGCAGTTACCGGATTAATGAGCAGTTCTTC. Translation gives CASSYRINEQFF.

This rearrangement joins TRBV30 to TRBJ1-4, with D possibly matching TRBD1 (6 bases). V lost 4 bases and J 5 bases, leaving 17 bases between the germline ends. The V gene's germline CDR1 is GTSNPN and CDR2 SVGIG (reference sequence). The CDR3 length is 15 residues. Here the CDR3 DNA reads TGTGCCTGGACCTCCGGGGGCCGACAAAATGAAAAACTGTTTTTT. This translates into CAWTSGGRQNEKLFF.

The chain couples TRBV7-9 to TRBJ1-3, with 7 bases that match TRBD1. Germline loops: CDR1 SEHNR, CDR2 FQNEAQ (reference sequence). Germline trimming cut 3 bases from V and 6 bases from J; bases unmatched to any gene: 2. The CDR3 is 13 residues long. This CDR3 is CASSLGTENTIYF. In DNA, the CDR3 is TGTGCCAGCAGCTTGGGGACAGAAAACACCATATATTTT.

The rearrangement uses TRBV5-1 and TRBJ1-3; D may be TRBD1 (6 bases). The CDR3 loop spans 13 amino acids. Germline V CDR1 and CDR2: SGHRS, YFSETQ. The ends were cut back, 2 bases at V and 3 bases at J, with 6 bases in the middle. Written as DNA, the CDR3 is TGCGCCAGCAGCTTCAGGGGTGGAAACACCATATATTTT. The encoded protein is CASSFRGGNTIYF.

The DNA for the CDR3 is TGCGCCAGCAGCTCCCGAGGGGGGGGAGCTTTCTTT. Amino acid sequence: CASSSRGGGAFF. This chain connects TRBV4-1 to TRBJ1-1, with D possibly matching TRBD1 (6 bases). Deletions cut 5 bases from V and 10 bases from J, with 14 bases between. The CDR3 contains 12 residues. The germline V gene has CDR1 MGHRA and CDR2 YSYEKL.

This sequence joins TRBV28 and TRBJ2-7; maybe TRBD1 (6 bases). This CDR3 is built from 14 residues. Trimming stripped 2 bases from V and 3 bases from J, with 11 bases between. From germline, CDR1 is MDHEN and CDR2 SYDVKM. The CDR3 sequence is CASSLTGQDYEQYF. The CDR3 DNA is TGTGCCAGCAGTTTAACGGGACAAGACTACGAGCAGTACTTC.

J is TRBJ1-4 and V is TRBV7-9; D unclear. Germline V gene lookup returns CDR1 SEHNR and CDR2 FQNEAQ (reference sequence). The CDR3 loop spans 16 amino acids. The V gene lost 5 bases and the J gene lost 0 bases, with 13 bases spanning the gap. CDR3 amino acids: CASSVILAPTNEKLFF. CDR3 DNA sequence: TGTGCCAGCAGCGTGATTTTGGCCCCAACTAATGAAAAACTGTTTTTT.

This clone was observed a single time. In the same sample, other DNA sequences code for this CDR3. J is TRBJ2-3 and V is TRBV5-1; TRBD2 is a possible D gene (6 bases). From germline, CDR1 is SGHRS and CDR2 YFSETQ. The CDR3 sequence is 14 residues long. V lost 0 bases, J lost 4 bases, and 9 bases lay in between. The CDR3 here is CASSLGTGADTQYF. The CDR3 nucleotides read TGCGCCAGCAGCTTGGGGACGGGGGCAGATACGCAGTATTTT.

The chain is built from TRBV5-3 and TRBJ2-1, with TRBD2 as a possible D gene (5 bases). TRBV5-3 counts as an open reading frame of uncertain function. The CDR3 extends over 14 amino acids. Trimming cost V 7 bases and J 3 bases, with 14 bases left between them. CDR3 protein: CARWYEGYYNEQFF. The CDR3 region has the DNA TGTGCCAGATGGTATGAGGGCTACTACAATGAGCAGTTCTTC.

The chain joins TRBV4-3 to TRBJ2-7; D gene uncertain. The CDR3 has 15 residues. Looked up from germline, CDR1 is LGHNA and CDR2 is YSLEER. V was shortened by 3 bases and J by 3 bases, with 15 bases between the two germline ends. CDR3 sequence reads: CASSQTPDGYYEQYF. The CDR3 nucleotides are TGCGCCAGCAGCCAGACCCCGGACGGGTACTACGAGCAGTACTTC.

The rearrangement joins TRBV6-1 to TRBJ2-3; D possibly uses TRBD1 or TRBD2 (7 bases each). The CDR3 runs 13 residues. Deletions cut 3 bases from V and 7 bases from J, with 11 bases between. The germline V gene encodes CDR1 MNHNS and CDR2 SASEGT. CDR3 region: CASSEQGGNTQYF. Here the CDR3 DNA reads TGTGCCAGCAGTGAGCAGGGGGGGAATACGCAGTATTTT.

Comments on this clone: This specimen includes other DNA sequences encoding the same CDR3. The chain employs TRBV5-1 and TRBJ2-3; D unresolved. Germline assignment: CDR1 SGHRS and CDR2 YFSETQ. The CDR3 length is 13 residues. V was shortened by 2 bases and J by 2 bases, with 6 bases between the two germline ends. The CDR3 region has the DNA TGCGCCAGCAGCTTAAGGTCCACAGATACGCAGTATTTT. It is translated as CASSLRSTDTQYF.

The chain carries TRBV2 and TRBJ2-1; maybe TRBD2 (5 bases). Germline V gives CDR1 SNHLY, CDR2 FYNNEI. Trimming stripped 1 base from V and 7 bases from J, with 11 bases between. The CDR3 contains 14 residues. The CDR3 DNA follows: TGTGCCAGCAGTGAAGAGGACTTTCGGAATGAGCAGTTCTTC. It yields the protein CASSEEDFRNEQFF.

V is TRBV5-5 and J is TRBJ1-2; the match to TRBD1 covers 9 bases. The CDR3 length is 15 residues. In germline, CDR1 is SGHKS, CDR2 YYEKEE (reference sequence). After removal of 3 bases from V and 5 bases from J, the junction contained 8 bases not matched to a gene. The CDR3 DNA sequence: TGTGCCAGCAGCTGGGGGACAGGGTCAACATATGGCTACACCTTC. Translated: CASSWGTGSTYGYTF.

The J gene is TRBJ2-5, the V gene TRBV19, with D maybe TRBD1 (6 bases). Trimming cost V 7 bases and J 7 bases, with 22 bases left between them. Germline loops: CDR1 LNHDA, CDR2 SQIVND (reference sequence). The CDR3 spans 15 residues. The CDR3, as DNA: TGTGCCAGTACCACAGGCGGACAGTCTCGAGGGACCCAGTACTTC. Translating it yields CASTTGGQSRGTQYF. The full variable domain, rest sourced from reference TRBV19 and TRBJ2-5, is DGGITQSPKYLFRKEGQNVTLSCEQNLNHDAMYWYRQDPGQGLRLIYYSQIVNDFQKGDIAEGYSVSREKKESFPLTVTSAQKNPTAFYLCASTTGGQSRGTQYFGPGTRLLVL.

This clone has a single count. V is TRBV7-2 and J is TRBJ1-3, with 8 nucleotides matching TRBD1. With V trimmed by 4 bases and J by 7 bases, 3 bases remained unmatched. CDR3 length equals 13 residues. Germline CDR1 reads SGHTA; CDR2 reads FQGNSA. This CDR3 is CASSSGQGNTIYF. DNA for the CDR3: TGTGCCAGCAGCTCCGGACAGGGTAACACCATATATTTT. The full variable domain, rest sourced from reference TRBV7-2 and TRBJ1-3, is GAGVSQSPSNKVTEKGKDVELRCDPISGHTALYWYRQSLGQGLEFLIYFQGNSAPDKSGLPSDRFSAERTGGSVSTLTIQRTQQEDSAVYLCASSSGQGNTIYFGEGSWLTVV.

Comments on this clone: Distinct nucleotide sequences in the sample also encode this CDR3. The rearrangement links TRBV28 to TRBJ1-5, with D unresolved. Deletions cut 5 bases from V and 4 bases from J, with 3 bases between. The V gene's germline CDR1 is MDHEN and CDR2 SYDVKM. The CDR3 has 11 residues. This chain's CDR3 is CASSANQPQHF. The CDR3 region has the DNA TGTGCCAGCAGTGCTAATCAGCCCCAGCATTTT.